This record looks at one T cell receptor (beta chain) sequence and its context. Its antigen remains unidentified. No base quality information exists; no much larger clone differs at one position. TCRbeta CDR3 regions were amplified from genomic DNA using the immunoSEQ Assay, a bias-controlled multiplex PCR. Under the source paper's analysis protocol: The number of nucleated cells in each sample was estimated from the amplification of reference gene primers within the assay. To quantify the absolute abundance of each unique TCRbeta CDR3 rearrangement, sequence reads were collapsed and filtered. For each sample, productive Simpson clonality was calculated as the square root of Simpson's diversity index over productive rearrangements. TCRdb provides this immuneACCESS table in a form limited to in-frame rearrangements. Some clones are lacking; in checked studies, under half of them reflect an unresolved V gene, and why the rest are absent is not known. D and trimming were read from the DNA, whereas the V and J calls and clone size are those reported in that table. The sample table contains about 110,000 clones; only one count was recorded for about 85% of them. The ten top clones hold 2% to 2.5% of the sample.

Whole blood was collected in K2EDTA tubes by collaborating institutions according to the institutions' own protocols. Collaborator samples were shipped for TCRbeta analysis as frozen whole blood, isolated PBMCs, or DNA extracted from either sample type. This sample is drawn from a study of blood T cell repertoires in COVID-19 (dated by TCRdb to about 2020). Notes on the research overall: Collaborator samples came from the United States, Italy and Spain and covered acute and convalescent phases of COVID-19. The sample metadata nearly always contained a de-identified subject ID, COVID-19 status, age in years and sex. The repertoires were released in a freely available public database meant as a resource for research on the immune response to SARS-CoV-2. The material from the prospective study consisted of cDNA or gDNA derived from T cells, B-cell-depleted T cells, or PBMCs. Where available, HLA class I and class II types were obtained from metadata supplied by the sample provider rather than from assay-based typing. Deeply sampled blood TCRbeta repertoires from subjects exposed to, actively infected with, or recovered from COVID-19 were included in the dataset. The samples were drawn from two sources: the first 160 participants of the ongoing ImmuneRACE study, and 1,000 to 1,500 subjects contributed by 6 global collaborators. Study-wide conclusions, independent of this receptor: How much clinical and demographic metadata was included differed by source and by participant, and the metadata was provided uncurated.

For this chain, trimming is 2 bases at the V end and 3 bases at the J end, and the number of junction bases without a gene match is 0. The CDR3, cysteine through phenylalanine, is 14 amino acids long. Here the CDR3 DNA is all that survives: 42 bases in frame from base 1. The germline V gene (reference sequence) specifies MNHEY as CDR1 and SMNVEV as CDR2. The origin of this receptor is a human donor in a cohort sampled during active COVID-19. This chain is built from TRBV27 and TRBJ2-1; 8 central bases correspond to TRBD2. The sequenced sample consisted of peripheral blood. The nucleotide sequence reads TGTGCCAGCAGTTTAAGCGGGGGCTACAATGAGCAGTTCTTC. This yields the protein CASSLSGGYNEQFF.